Below, 12 T cell receptor beta chains from the same sample are listed, as sequenced in a study of CD4+ T cells in melanoma. Generated by immunoSEQ multiplex PCR, the TCRdb table keeps only in-frame clones and is missing some. Of approximately 3,500 clones in the sample, more than 70% were seen once. Material for sequencing was tumor tissue. The receptors were sampled from a human donor with melanoma.

J is TRBJ2-4 and V is TRBV4-2; tentative D call: TRBD2 (6 bases). The CDR3 consists of 18 residues. Trimming removed 0 bases at V and 9 bases at J, with 24 bases between. From germline, CDR1 is LGHNA and CDR2 YNFKEQ. DNA for the CDR3: TGTGCCAGCAGCCAAGATCTGGGGCAGCGCGGGGCGCGGGCCATTCAGTACTTC. Protein: CASSQDLGQRGARAIQYF.

The V and J genes are TRBV27 and TRBJ2-7; the D is unclear. In germline, CDR1 is MNHEY, CDR2 SMNVEV (reference sequence). CDR3 length equals 13 residues. Trimming took off 1 base at V and 2 bases at J, with 6 bases between the two ends. CDR3 protein: CASSLLNTYEQYF. CDR3 nucleotide sequence: TGTGCCAGCAGTTTATTAAATACCTACGAGCAGTACTTC.

In this sample, this clone turned up once. The chain combines TRBV5-4 with TRBJ2-7, with 10 bases that match TRBD2. The CDR3 covers 15 residues. With 4 bases clipped from V and 0 bases from J, the junction kept 4 bases outside the gene matches. Germline CDR1 and CDR2: SGHNT and YYREEE (reference sequence). The CDR3 loop is CASSPGTSASYEQYF. The CDR3 region has the DNA TGTGCCAGCAGCCCCGGGACTAGCGCCTCCTACGAGCAGTACTTC.

CDR3 residues: CASSAPTHRTTNYGYTF. The CDR3 DNA is TGTGCCAGCAGCGCCCCCACCCACAGGACGACTAACTATGGCTACACCTTC. The V and J genes are TRBV9 and TRBJ1-2; D perhaps matches TRBD1 (5 bases). V lost 3 bases and J 0 bases, leaving 18 bases between the germline ends. This CDR3 contains 17 residues. CDR1 SGDLS and CDR2 YYNGEE come from the germline V gene.

The chain joins TRBV9 to TRBJ2-3; no reliable D call. V was shortened by 0 bases and J by 5 bases, with 7 bases between the two germline ends. The CDR3 extends over 13 amino acids. Germline V gene sequence: CDR1 SGDLS, CDR2 YYNGEE. The CDR3 region is CASSVGGGDTQYF. CDR3 bases: TGTGCCAGCAGCGTAGGCGGCGGAGATACGCAGTATTTT.

The chain joins TRBV7-2 to TRBJ2-7; 7 bases fit TRBD1. Germline V gene data show CDR1 as SGHTA and CDR2 as FQGNSA. CDR3 length: 13 amino acids. The V gene end was trimmed by 6 bases and the J gene end by 6 bases; junction bases not matched to a gene: 8. This chain's CDR3 is CASRQTGVSEQYF. The CDR3 region has the DNA TGTGCCAGCAGACAAACAGGGGTAAGCGAGCAGTACTTC.

The V and J genes are TRBV6-6 and TRBJ2-7, with TRBD1 matching over 7 bases. J lost 3 bases, V lost 6 bases, and 2 bases had no gene match. The CDR3 runs 12 residues. Germline V gene sequence: CDR1 MNHNY, CDR2 SVGAGI (reference sequence). CDR3 sequence reads: CASRRTGYEQYF. DNA of the CDR3: TGTGCCAGCAGGCGGACAGGCTACGAGCAGTACTTC.

The chain uses TRBV11-2 and TRBJ2-5, with 11 bases aligning to TRBD1. Judging by the DNA end, TRBJ2-7 fits better; the J call may be wrong. The CDR3 loop spans 14 amino acids. Germline loops: CDR1 SGHAT, CDR2 FQNNGV. In DNA, the CDR3 is TGTGCCAGCAGCACCGGGACAGGGGGCTACGAGCAGTACTTC. Encoded protein: CASSTGTGGYEQYF.

The rearrangement joins TRBV6-6 to TRBJ2-5, with 7 positions matching TRBD1. CDR3 size: 15 residues. The germline CDR1 and CDR2 sequences are MNHNY and SVGAGI (reference sequence). The J segment lost 5 bases and the V segment lost 6 bases, leaving 12 bases of the junction unmatched. This chain's CDR3 is CASREDRDWKETQYF. The CDR3 DNA follows: TGTGCCAGCAGGGAAGACAGGGATTGGAAGGAGACCCAGTACTTC.

The chain uses TRBV5-5 and TRBJ2-5; D not certain. Trimming removed 4 bases from V and 2 bases from J, with 12 bases in between. Germline lookup yields CDR1 SGHKS and CDR2 YYEKEE (reference sequence). The CDR3 consists of 14 residues. This CDR3 is CASSQELTQETQYF. For the CDR3, the DNA is TGTGCCAGCAGCCAAGAGTTAACGCAAGAGACCCAGTACTTC.

The chain combines TRBV27 with TRBJ2-7, with TRBD1 matching over 8 bases. V shed 3 bases and J 3 bases; nucleotides not matched to a gene: 4. Germline V gene lookup returns CDR1 MNHEY and CDR2 SMNVEV (reference sequence). The length of the CDR3 is 14 residues. The CDR3 protein is CASSFYTGGYEQYF. CDR3 in DNA: TGTGCCAGCAGTTTTTACACAGGGGGCTACGAGCAGTACTTC.

This clone has only one observation. The V gene is TRBV21-1, the J gene TRBJ2-3. TRBV21-1 is a known pseudogene. The CDR3 totals 16 residues. DNA for the CDR3: TGTGCCAGCAGCAAAGGCAGGGGATGCGGGGTCGATACGCAGTATTTT. Translation: CASSKGRGCGVDTQYF.